Each of the 20 T cell receptor beta chains below was sequenced from the same sample in a study of tumor-infiltrating lymphocytes in primary liver carcinoma. It was from about 21-30 mg of unsorted bulk tissue that RNA and DNA were co-extracted. Making TCR beta cDNA involved 400 to 600 ng total RNA and a constant-region primer. ARM-PCR was slightly modified, and three nested multiplex PCR rounds with it gave rise to the TCR beta libraries. The first two PCR rounds used TRBV1-TRBV30 forward primers with a C-beta reverse primer, roughly 10 cycles each. TCRdb re-analysed the multiplex PCR reads in MiXCR, keeping a single row per CDR3 protein. There are under 85,000 distinct CDR3 sequences in the sample; about three quarters occur only once, and roughly 19% lies in the top ten. Sequenced: liver tumor tissue from sampling region 1. As to subset: tumor region T1, superior pole. The receptors derive from a man between 35 and 55 years old with primary liver carcinoma and hepatitis B virus infection.

Turning to this clonotype: This may be a read error, as it is one base from a much larger clone. The rearrangement links TRBV5-1 to TRBJ2-6, with no clear D. V was cut by 10 bases and J by 4 bases, with 15 bases left in between. This CDR3 spans 14 amino acids. Germline V CDR1 and CDR2: SGHRS, YFSETQ. The CDR3 sequence: CASLWAEGANVLTF. The CDR3, as DNA: TGCGCCTCCCTTTGGGCGGAGGGGGCCAACGTCCTGACTTTC.

The chain combines TRBV9 with TRBJ2-1, with D unclear. This CDR3 spans 14 amino acids. Per germline, CDR1 SGDLS and CDR2 YYNGEE. Deletions cut 0 bases from V and 5 bases from J, with 9 bases between. The CDR3 spells CASSVASLHNEQFF. Here the CDR3 DNA reads TGTGCCAGCAGCGTAGCCAGTCTCCACAATGAGCAGTTCTTC.

Concerning this clonotype: As the CDR3 is not closed by the conserved phenylalanine or tryptophan, this likely results from a read error. V usage is TRBV6-5 and J usage is TRBJ2-4, with D perhaps being TRBD1 or TRBD2 (5 bases each). Germline V gene data show CDR1 as MNHEY and CDR2 as SVGAGI. Trimming left V 5 bases short and J 2 bases short, with 16 bases between. The CDR3 totals 16 residues. This chain's CDR3 is CASSAFPGRTKNIQYL. The CDR3 bases are TGTGCCAGCAGTGCCTTCCCGGGACGGACCAAAAACATTCAGTACCTC.

V is TRBV14 and J is TRBJ2-1; no definite D call. The CDR3 runs 13 residues. The V gene lost 1 base and the J gene lost 9 bases, with 10 bases spanning the gap. CDR1 is SGHDN, CDR2 FVKESK, per germline. CDR3 bases: TGTGCCAGCAGCCAAGGGACGGCGCGTGAGCAGTTCTTC. Residues: CASSQGTAREQFF.

The chain couples TRBV4-1 to TRBJ2-3; D not certain. Germline V CDR1 and CDR2: MGHRA, YSYEKL. This CDR3 has 14 residues. CDR3 nucleotides: TGCATCAGCAGCCAAGACCAATTGGCAGATACGCAGTATTTT. Translated, it gives CISSQDQLADTQYF.

Concerning this clonotype: The DNA is omitted, as the CDR3 cannot be located on it reliably, and the CDR3 follows TCRdb's listing. The rearrangement links TRBV7-9 to TRBJ1-1; no DNA check was done on the table's D call, TRBD1. Germline CDR1 and CDR2: SEHNR and FQNEAQ (reference sequence). Ends included, the CDR3 has 14 residues. This CDR3 is CPSSFGQGNTEAFF.

As concerns this clonotype: As the CDR3 is not closed by the conserved phenylalanine or tryptophan, this likely results from a read error. The gene calls are TRBV19 and TRBJ2-5; 7 bases map to TRBD1. In germline, CDR1 is LNHDA, CDR2 SQIVND (reference sequence). The CDR3 has 12 residues. CDR3 loop: CATRDSRETQYL. CDR3 bases: TGTGCTACGAGGGACAGCCGGGAGACCCAGTACTTG.

This rearrangement joins TRBV9 to TRBJ2-2; weak D call: TRBD1 (5 bases). This CDR3 has 16 amino acids. Germline CDR1 reads SGDLS; CDR2 reads YYNGEE. Deletions cut 0 bases from V and 3 bases from J, with 12 bases between. CDR3 region: CASSVGTRADTGELFF. The DNA for the CDR3 is TGTGCCAGCAGCGTAGGGACAAGGGCGGACACCGGGGAGCTGTTTTTT.

In regard to this clonotype: In this CDR3 the conserved last residue, phenylalanine or tryptophan, is missing, so a read error is likely. The chain recombines TRBV4-1 with TRBJ2-5, with D possibly matching TRBD1 (6 bases). The germline V and J ends were trimmed by 0 bases and 4 bases, with 9 bases remaining between them. The CDR3 sequence is 14 residues long. Germline loops: CDR1 MGHRA, CDR2 YSYEKL. CDR3 nucleotide sequence: TGCGCCAGCAGCCAAGAGCCAGGGGTAGAGACCCAGTACTTG. Its translation is CASSQEPGVETQYL.

J is TRBJ2-1 and V is TRBV29-1; weak D call: TRBD1 (6 bases). Germline CDR1 reads SQVTM; CDR2 reads ANQGSEA. The CDR3 extends over 14 amino acids. V was clipped by 6 bases and J by 5 bases, with 17 bases between them. The CDR3 DNA reads as TGCAGCGTCGTCTCCTGGACAGACAACAATGAGCAGTTCTTC. Protein product: CSVVSWTDNNEQFF.

A word on this clonotype: This may stem from a read error, because a much larger clone lies one nucleotide away. The CDR3 DNA reads as TGTGCCTGGAGTCGGTGGCAGATTAACTATGGCTACACCTTC. Translating gives CAWSRWQINYGYTF. This chain uses TRBV30 with TRBJ1-2; no reliable D call. CDR1 is GTSNPN, CDR2 SVGIG, per germline (reference sequence). The CDR3 runs 14 residues. With 2 bases removed from V and 1 base from J, the gap between germline ends came to 11 bases.

As to this clonotype: The conserved closing phenylalanine or tryptophan is absent in this CDR3, likely reflecting a read error. The V call is TRBV11-2, the J call TRBJ2-7; D not certain. The CDR3 length is 13 residues. Germline assignment: CDR1 SGHAT and CDR2 FQNNGV. In nucleotides, the CDR3 is TGTGCTAGCAGCTTAGGAAGGCGCGCCGAGCAGTACTTA. As protein: CASSLGRRAEQYL.

For this clonotype: Germline and junction disagree at one end, which may indicate a read error. The chain employs TRBV4-1 and TRBJ2-5; TRBD2 is a possible D gene (5 bases). The V gene's germline CDR1 is MGHRA and CDR2 YSYEKL. This CDR3 region has 15 residues. CDR3 in amino acids: CGSSHTQRAVETQYF. In DNA form, the CDR3 reads TGCGGCAGCAGCCATACACAGAGGGCTGTAGAGACCCAGTACTTC.

The chain carries TRBV6-5 and TRBJ2-3; 8 bases agree with TRBD2. The germline V gene has CDR1 MNHEY and CDR2 SVGAGI. The CDR3 contains 21 residues. V dropped 0 bases and J dropped 5; count of bases not matched to a gene: 22. The CDR3: CASSYSRNGRAILSGIDTQYF. CDR3 nucleotide sequence: TGTGCCAGCAGTTACTCCCGTAACGGGAGGGCCATTCTATCGGGTATAGATACGCAGTATTTT.

In the case of this clonotype: A much larger clonotype is one base distant, so this may be a read error. This chain connects TRBV28 to TRBJ1-4; D ambiguous. V was cut by 4 bases and J by 7 bases, with 7 bases left in between. CDR1 and CDR2 from the germline V gene are MDHEN and SYDVKM. The CDR3 loop spans 12 amino acids. This chain's CDR3 is CASSSGSEKLFF. In nucleotides, the CDR3 is TGTGCCAGCAGTTCGGGATCTGAAAAACTGTTTTTT.

The chain combines TRBV29-1 with TRBJ1-1, with D unresolved. Trimming pared 8 bases from V and 1 base from J, leaving 14 bases between. Germline lookup yields CDR1 SQVTM and CDR2 ANQGSEA. The CDR3 covers 13 residues. The CDR3 DNA is TGCAGCCTCGTGCACAGTTCGAACACTGAAGCTTTCTTT. Protein product: CSLVHSSNTEAFF.

To note about this clonotype: Germline and junction disagree at one end, which may indicate a read error. The J gene is TRBJ2-6, the V gene TRBV6-5; 7 bases are shared with TRBD1. The CDR3 runs to 16 residues. Germline V CDR1 and CDR2: MNHEY, SVGAGI. The CDR3 is CASSYLEGAGVNVLTF. As DNA, the CDR3 is TGTGCCAGCAGTTACCTAGAGGGGGCCGGGGTCAACGTCCTGACTTTC.

Concerning this clonotype: A much bigger clone sits one base away, suggesting this may be a read error. This chain uses TRBV28 with TRBJ2-1; no reliable D call. This CDR3 is built from 13 residues. Germline lookup yields CDR1 MDHEN and CDR2 SYDVKM. The CDR3 bases are TGTACCAGCAGTTTCCGCTTATACAATGAGCAGTTCTTC. Translation: CTSSFRLYNEQFF.

Points on this clonotype: One end of the junction fails to match germline, which may point to a read error. The chain uses TRBV11-2 and TRBJ2-1; D is uncertain. Germline CDR1 SGHAT, CDR2 FQNNGV. This CDR3 comprises 13 residues. The CDR3 sequence is CGSNLNGAYEQFF. CDR3 coding DNA: TGTGGCAGCAACTTAAATGGTGCCTATGAGCAGTTCTTC.

The V and J genes are TRBV10-3 and TRBJ2-7, with D possibly being TRBD2 (6 bases). The CDR3 sequence is 14 residues long. Between the trimmed V and J ends, which lost 11 bases and 5 bases, there was a span of 22 bases. Germline CDR1 reads ENHRY; CDR2 reads SYGVKD. CDR3 in DNA: TGTGCCGCGTCGACTAGTGTGGGCCTGGACGAGCAGTACTTC. It specifies CAASTSVGLDEQYF.